A single sample is the source of the 32 T cell receptor beta chains below, sequenced in a study of shared clonotypes between healthy human individuals. Naive CD8 cells comprised CD45RO-negative, CCR7-positively selected cells, excluding terminally differentiated effector memory CD45RA+ cells. Using immunoSEQ multiplex PCR, the repertoire was profiled, and TCRdb retains in-frame clones only, with some absent. The top ten clones hold roughly 1% of a sample with just over 2,000,000 clones, about 94% of them seen once. The sequenced sample consisted of naive CD8+ T cells sorted from blood. Source of these receptors: a man between 18 and 29 years old in good health.

The chain has TRBV28 and TRBJ2-3; tentatively, D is TRBD1 (6 bases). This CDR3 is built from 17 residues. Trimming pared 4 bases from V and 4 bases from J, leaving 21 bases between. Germline CDR1 is MDHEN and CDR2 is SYDVKM. CDR3 in DNA: TGTGCCAGCAGTTCGTCCCCAGGGGATCCATACCCAGATACGCAGTATTTT. It yields the protein CASSSSPGDPYPDTQYF.

The V call is TRBV6-5, the J call TRBJ2-1; 15 positions agree with TRBD2. Germline trimming cut 6 bases from V and 7 bases from J; bases unmatched to any gene: 4. The CDR3 is 15 residues long. CDR1 is MNHEY and CDR2 is SVGAGI in the germline V gene. CDR3 in amino acids: CASRNGLAGGNEQFF. In nucleotides, the CDR3 is TGTGCCAGCAGAAACGGACTAGCGGGGGGGAATGAGCAGTTCTTC.

This chain joins TRBV27 and TRBJ2-7; D is unclear. Germline CDR1 reads MNHEY; CDR2 reads SMNVEV (reference sequence). The CDR3 runs to 13 residues. The germline V and J ends were trimmed by 8 bases and 2 bases, with 13 bases remaining between them. CDR3 DNA sequence: TGTGCCAGCCGACCTGACGACACCTACGAGCAGTACTTC. It encodes CASRPDDTYEQYF.

The chain recombines TRBV9 with TRBJ2-1; 11 bases align to TRBD1. The CDR3 spans 15 residues. Germline values: CDR1 SGDLS, CDR2 YYNGEE. The V segment lost 0 bases and the J segment 7 bases; nucleotides outside the gene matches: 3. This CDR3 is CASSVGTGGWNEQFF. DNA for the CDR3: TGTGCCAGCAGCGTAGGGACAGGGGGCTGGAATGAGCAGTTCTTC. Full variable domain (rest looked up from reference TRBV9 and TRBJ2-1): DSGVTQTPKHLITATGQRVTLRCSPRSGDLSVYWYQQSLDQGLQFLIQYYNGEERAKGNILERFSAQQFPDLHSELNLSSLELGDSALYFCASSVGTGGWNEQFFGPGTRLTVL.

In this sample, this clone turned up once. The chain employs TRBV5-1 and TRBJ2-7; 9 bases are shared with TRBD2. The CDR3 is 19 amino acids. Germline V gene sequence: CDR1 SGHRS, CDR2 YFSETQ. V gave up 4 bases and J gave up 0 bases; unmatched junction bases: 17. The CDR3 DNA reads TGCGCCAGCAGCCCATTCGTGATCCCATCTAGCGGGGACTCCTACGAGCAGTACTTC. Translated: CASSPFVIPSSGDSYEQYF.

CDR3 in amino acids: CASSVGTSGRALISDTQYF. CDR3 coding DNA: TGTGCCAGCAGCGTAGGGACTAGCGGGAGGGCCCTGATTTCAGATACGCAGTATTTT. The chain uses TRBV9 and TRBJ2-3; TRBD2 aligns across 15 bases. V gave up 0 bases and J gave up 4 bases; unmatched junction bases: 9. From germline, CDR1 is SGDLS and CDR2 YYNGEE. The CDR3 totals 19 residues.

The chain uses TRBV9 and TRBJ1-6, with TRBD1 matching 10 bases. CDR1 and CDR2 (germline): SGDLS, YYNGEE. The V and J ends lost 0 bases and 9 bases, in that order; junction bases with no gene match: 3. CDR3 length: 15 amino acids. The CDR3 DNA is TGTGCCAGCAGCGTAGGGGGGACAGGGGTTTCACCCCTCCACTTT. The encoded protein is CASSVGGTGVSPLHF. Filled out from reference TRBV9 and TRBJ1-6, the complete variable domain reads DSGVTQTPKHLITATGQRVTLRCSPRSGDLSVYWYQQSLDQGLQFLIQYYNGEERAKGNILERFSAQQFPDLHSELNLSSLELGDSALYFCASSVGGTGVSPLHFGNGTRLTVT.

The table lists this clone with a count of one. V is TRBV27 and J is TRBJ2-7; 8 bases match TRBD1. J was trimmed by 2 bases and V by 5 bases; bases with no gene match: 11. The CDR3 consists of 16 residues. Germline V lookup: CDR1 MNHEY, CDR2 SMNVEV (reference sequence). The DNA of the CDR3 is TGTGCCAGCAGTCGACTCGGGACAGGAGGGCCCTACGAGCAGTACTTC. Amino acids: CASSRLGTGGPYEQYF.

The gene calls are TRBV6-6 and TRBJ1-6; weak D call: TRBD1 (5 bases). The ends were cut back, 0 bases at V and 13 bases at J, with 16 bases in the middle. Per germline, CDR1 MNHNY and CDR2 SVGAGI (reference sequence). The CDR3 length is 15 residues. The CDR3 sequence: CASSYSGVRDLPLHF. As DNA, the CDR3 is TGTGCCAGCAGTTACTCGGGGGTAAGGGACCTCCCCCTCCACTTT.

About this clone: The same CDR3 is also encoded by other DNA sequences in this sample. The chain links TRBV9 to TRBJ2-2; TRBD1 aligns across 8 bases. This CDR3 contains 16 residues. Germline CDR1 and CDR2: SGDLS and YYNGEE. With V trimmed by 4 bases and J by 0 bases, 5 bases remained unmatched. The CDR3 DNA follows: TGTGCCAGCAGCCCGCGGACAGGGACGAACACCGGGGAGCTGTTTTTT. This codes for CASSPRTGTNTGELFF.

The chain recombines TRBV12-1 with TRBJ1-1. TRBV12-1 is recorded as a pseudogene. This CDR3 has 14 residues. The CDR3 region has the DNA TGTGCCAGCAGCTTTGCCTTCGCAGGGAGGAAAGCTTTCTTT. Its translation is CASSFAFAGRKAFF.

This chain joins TRBV5-6 and TRBJ2-5; 8 bases fit TRBD2. This CDR3 is built from 14 residues. Germline values: CDR1 SGHDT, CDR2 YYEEEE. V was pared by 4 bases and J by 1 base, with 3 bases of the junction left unmatched. This CDR3 is CASSPGTSQETQYF. The CDR3 DNA follows: TGTGCCAGCAGCCCCGGGACTAGCCAAGAGACCCAGTACTTC.

Comment on this clone: Other nucleotide sequences in the sample specify the same CDR3. V usage is TRBV5-4 and J usage is TRBJ2-5; D gene uncertain. This CDR3 comprises 11 residues. Trimming cost V 4 bases and J 5 bases, with 6 bases left between them. CDR1 and CDR2 from the germline V gene are SGHNT and YYREEE (reference sequence). The DNA for the CDR3 is TGTGCCAGCAGCGTCGGTGAGACCCAGTACTTC. Encoded protein: CASSVGETQYF.

The chain recombines TRBV5-1 with TRBJ2-2; D is perhaps TRBD1 or TRBD2 (5 bases each). Germline V gene lookup returns CDR1 SGHRS and CDR2 YFSETQ. V gave up 0 bases and J gave up 1 base, with 16 bases separating them. This CDR3 comprises 18 residues. CDR3 region: CASSLAEWDLLNTGELFF. The DNA for the CDR3 is TGCGCCAGCAGCTTGGCAGAATGGGACCTCCTGAACACCGGGGAGCTGTTTTTT.

The rearrangement uses TRBV7-9 and TRBJ1-5; D ambiguous. Trimming removed 5 bases at V and 11 bases at J, with 13 bases between. The CDR3 has 12 amino acids. The V gene's germline CDR1 is SEHNR and CDR2 FQNEAQ (reference sequence). The CDR3 sequence is CASSGYEATQHF. In DNA, the CDR3 is TGTGCCAGCAGCGGATATGAGGCCACCCAGCATTTT.

The V call is TRBV7-8, the J call TRBJ1-5, with D tentatively TRBD1 (5 bases). Trimming stripped 1 base from V and 6 bases from J, with 7 bases between. The CDR3 has 13 amino acids. Per germline, CDR1 SGHVS and CDR2 FQNEAQ. CDR3: CASSLEGRQPQHF. The CDR3 DNA reads TGTGCCAGCAGCTTAGAGGGACGTCAGCCCCAGCATTTT.

The chain links TRBV28 to TRBJ1-3; 12 bases align to TRBD1. With V trimmed by 5 bases and J by 0 bases, 8 bases remained unmatched. The CDR3 spans 18 residues. Germline V lookup: CDR1 MDHEN, CDR2 SYDVKM. CDR3: CASSPWDRGPHSGNTIYF. The DNA for the CDR3 is TGTGCCAGCAGTCCCTGGGACAGGGGGCCACACTCTGGAAACACCATATATTTT.

The V call is TRBV27, the J call TRBJ2-7, with D perhaps matching TRBD1 (5 bases). CDR3 length: 13 amino acids. Germline V gene sequence: CDR1 MNHEY, CDR2 SMNVEV (reference sequence). The ends were cut back, 8 bases at V and 2 bases at J, with 13 bases in the middle. The CDR3 sequence: CASANRLPYEQYF. The CDR3 region has the DNA TGTGCCAGCGCGAACAGGCTACCCTACGAGCAGTACTTC.

In regard to this clone: This CDR3 is also generated by other DNA sequences in the sample. The rearrangement joins TRBV6-5 to TRBJ1-2, with 10 bases fitting TRBD1. From germline, CDR1 is MNHEY and CDR2 SVGAGI. The CDR3 has 13 residues. V dropped 6 bases and J dropped 8; count of bases not matched to a gene: 6. Here the CDR3 DNA reads TGTGCCAGCAGACCCGGGACAGGGGACGGCTACACCTTC. Encoded protein: CASRPGTGDGYTF.

The chain recombines TRBV6-5 with TRBJ2-5; TRBD2 might be the D (6 bases). Near its end, the DNA agrees better with TRBJ2-7, so the J call may be wrong. The CDR3 has 15 residues. Germline loops: CDR1 MNHEY, CDR2 SVGAGI. CDR3 loop: CASSYGTPLSYEQYF. CDR3 DNA: TGTGCCAGCAGTTACGGGACTCCTTTGTCCTACGAGCAGTACTTC.

This chain connects TRBV5-6 to TRBJ2-7; D possibly uses TRBD1 or TRBD2 (5 bases each). Trimming removed 3 bases from V and 7 bases from J, with 17 bases in between. CDR3 size: 14 residues. CDR1 and CDR2 from the germline V gene are SGHDT and YYEEEE. CDR3 sequence reads: CASSWGTLAGEQYF. The CDR3 DNA is TGTGCCAGCAGCTGGGGGACCCTAGCCGGTGAGCAGTACTTC. Supplemented by reference TRBV5-6 and TRBJ2-7, the full variable domain reads DAGVTQSPTHLIKTRGQQVTLRCSPKSGHDTVSWYQQALGQGPQFIFQYYEEEERQRGNFPDRFSGHQFPNYSSELNVNALLLGDSALYLCASSWGTLAGEQYFGPGTRLTVT.

This CDR3 reads CASSAPDRDYGYTF. The CDR3 nucleotides are TGTGCCAGCAGCGCCCCAGACAGGGACTATGGCTACACCTTC. This sequence joins TRBV9 and TRBJ1-2; 7 bases are a match to TRBD1. Trimming at V came to 3 bases and at J to 3 bases, leaving 5 bases not matched to a gene. Germline lookup yields CDR1 SGDLS and CDR2 YYNGEE. The CDR3 length is 14 residues.

The J gene is TRBJ2-1, the V gene TRBV5-4; possible D gene TRBD1, 5 bases. V was trimmed by 4 bases and J by 4 bases, leaving 9 bases between them. In germline, CDR1 is SGHNT, CDR2 YYREEE (reference sequence). The CDR3 spans 13 residues. The CDR3 reads CASSTTVYNEQFF. In DNA, the CDR3 is TGTGCCAGCAGCACGACAGTTTACAATGAGCAGTTCTTC.

This rearrangement joins TRBV7-9 to TRBJ2-5; unclear D gene. V lost 6 bases to trimming and J lost 2 bases, with 13 bases between them. The CDR3 sequence is 14 residues long. Germline CDR1 is SEHNR and CDR2 is FQNEAQ (reference sequence). DNA of the CDR3: TGTGCCAGCAGTGGCGGACGGAATCAAGAGACCCAGTACTTC. Its translation: CASSGGRNQETQYF.

The chain joins TRBV14 to TRBJ2-7; D may be TRBD1 (7 bases). The CDR3 sequence is 15 residues long. In germline, CDR1 is SGHDN, CDR2 FVKESK. V was clipped by 4 bases and J by 2 bases, with 15 bases between them. The CDR3 reads CASSPRGDKAYEQYF. The CDR3 DNA reads as TGTGCCAGCAGCCCCAGGGGGGACAAAGCCTACGAGCAGTACTTC.

V and J are TRBV4-1 and TRBJ1-1; no clear D. Trimming pared 0 bases from V and 2 bases from J, leaving 13 bases between. This CDR3 is 16 amino acids long. Germline CDR1 reads MGHRA; CDR2 reads YSYEKL. The CDR3: CASSQDLPGPNTEAFF. Written as DNA, the CDR3 is TGCGCCAGCAGCCAAGATCTGCCCGGCCCTAACACTGAAGCTTTCTTT.

CDR3: CASSSRGGYEQYF. The CDR3 coding sequence is TGTGCCAGTAGTTCTCGCGGGGGCTACGAGCAGTACTTC. The rearrangement uses TRBV19 and TRBJ2-7; TRBD2 matches 7 bases. Germline CDR1 and CDR2: LNHDA and SQIVND (reference sequence). The V and J ends lost 5 bases and 3 bases, in that order; junction bases with no gene match: 4. The length of the CDR3 is 13 residues.

The chain couples TRBV7-2 to TRBJ1-2, with 7 bases aligning to TRBD1. The germline gives CDR1 SGHTA, CDR2 FQGNSA. The CDR3 consists of 14 residues. The junction had 6 bases not matched to a gene; V was cut back by 5 bases and J by 3 bases. This CDR3 reads CASSPPGQYYGYTF. CDR3 DNA sequence: TGTGCCAGCAGCCCCCCGGGACAGTACTATGGCTACACCTTC.

This chain joins TRBV4-1 and TRBJ2-7; D gene unclear. CDR3 length: 15 amino acids. Per the germline V gene, CDR1 is MGHRA and CDR2 is YSYEKL. V gave up 2 bases and J gave up 2 bases, with 13 bases separating them. The CDR3 sequence: CASSQLQMSPYEQYF. In DNA, the CDR3 is TGCGCCAGCAGCCAACTACAGATGTCCCCCTACGAGCAGTACTTC.

This rearrangement joins TRBV5-8 to TRBJ1-2; D unresolved. The V end lost 1 base, the J end lost 6 bases, and 13 bases lay between the germline ends. Germline values: CDR1 SGHTS, CDR2 YDEGEE. The length of the CDR3 is 14 residues. The CDR3 nucleotides are TGTGCCAGCAGCTTGCGGGTGGAAGGGAATGGCTACACCTTC. It specifies CASSLRVEGNGYTF.

This chain connects TRBV27 to TRBJ2-3; the D gene could be TRBD1 or TRBD2 (6 bases each). The CDR3 covers 16 residues. Germline V gives CDR1 MNHEY, CDR2 SMNVEV (reference sequence). V lost 4 bases and J lost 2, with 16 bases in between. CDR3: CASSSPGALYTDTQYF. The CDR3 DNA is TGTGCCAGCAGTTCTCCGGGGGCGTTGTACACAGATACGCAGTATTTT.

CDR3 in DNA: TGCGCCAGCAGCCAAGGATGGGGAAATGGCGGGGAGCTGTTTTTT. Translating it yields CASSQGWGNGGELFF. The chain uses TRBV4-3 and TRBJ2-2; D is undetermined. This CDR3 comprises 15 residues. V lost 1 base and J 7 bases, leaving 13 bases between the germline ends. From germline, CDR1 is LGHNA and CDR2 YSLEER.